This TCR beta chain was identified during a study of T cells in Graves' hyperthyroidism and ophthalmopathy. From RNA transcripts, TCR beta CDR3 regions were amplified. The HTBI primer set was used in a first-round RT-PCR of the TCR CDR3. TCRdb re-analysed the multiplex PCR reads in MiXCR, keeping a single row per CDR3 protein. Here the sample spans tens of thousands of distinct CDR3 sequences, 40% to 65% being singletons. CDR3 size: 15 residues. Germline V CDR1 and CDR2: SGHKS, YYEKEE (reference sequence). J lost 4 bases, V lost 4 bases, and 8 bases had no gene match. This clonotype was detected ten times or more.

Sequencing was carried out using blood. This sequence originates from a man aged 40-50 years with Graves' ophthalmopathy. J is TRBJ1-1 and V is TRBV5-5; 9 bases line up with TRBD1. DNA of the CDR3: TGTGCCAGCAGCCGAAGGACAGGGGAGTTCACTGAAGCTTTCTTT. Translated: CASSRRTGEFTEAFF.